These 12 T cell receptor beta chains came from one sample sequenced in a study of blood T cell repertoires in COVID-19. Produced via immunoSEQ multiplex PCR; TCRdb's table is partial and in-frame only. The sample contains about 97,000 clones, 80% to 90% of which appear only once. Material: peripheral blood. These receptors came from a man aged 40-55 years with active or convalescent COVID-19.

This chain connects TRBV5-1 to TRBJ2-7; D is perhaps TRBD2 (5 bases). Germline V gene data show CDR1 as SGHRS and CDR2 as YFSETQ. Trimming removed 7 bases at V and 0 bases at J, with 20 bases between. This CDR3 contains 16 residues. DNA of the CDR3: TGCGCCAGCTCCACCTCTGGCGGGCTAAGCTCCTACGAGCAGTACTTC. It translates to CASSTSGGLSSYEQYF. The full variable domain, with the rest looked up from reference TRBV5-1 and TRBJ2-7, is KAGVTQTPRYLIKTRGQQVTLSCSPISGHRSVSWYQQTPGQGLQFLFEYFSETQRNKGNFPGRFSGRQFSNSRSEMNVSTLELGDSALYLCASSTSGGLSSYEQYFGPGTRLTVT.

This clone occurred once. CDR3 in amino acids: CASSVGISGGITGELFF. The DNA of the CDR3 is TGTGCCAGCAGCGTAGGGATTAGCGGGGGGATCACCGGGGAGCTGTTTTTT. The chain is built from TRBV9 and TRBJ2-2; 10 positions agree with TRBD2. Losses at the gene ends were 0 bases for V and 4 bases for J; bases not matched to a gene: 6. In germline, CDR1 is SGDLS, CDR2 YYNGEE. The CDR3 has 17 residues.

The chain has TRBV15 and TRBJ1-5, with unresolved D. The V gene's germline CDR1 is LNHNV and CDR2 YYDKDF (reference sequence). The CDR3 loop spans 16 amino acids. Trimming took 1 base from V and 0 from J, leaving 10 bases between them. CDR3 sequence (DNA): TGTGCCACCAGCAGAGCCGCACAAACTAGCAATCAGCCCCAGCATTTT. As protein: CATSRAAQTSNQPQHF.

With respect to this clone: Other DNA sequences from this sample encode an identical CDR3 as well. The chain has TRBV18 and TRBJ2-1; unclear D gene. There are 14 residues in the CDR3. The V gene's germline CDR1 is KGHSH and CDR2 LQKENI. Trimming stripped 3 bases from V and 0 bases from J, with 6 bases between. The CDR3 coding sequence is TGTGCCAGCTCACCTCCCGGCTCCTACAATGAGCAGTTCTTC. Translation: CASSPPGSYNEQFF.

V usage is TRBV7-9 and J usage is TRBJ2-2, with 9 bases that match TRBD2. From germline, CDR1 is SEHNR and CDR2 FQNEAQ (reference sequence). V lost 2 bases, J lost 3 bases, and 7 bases stayed unmatched. The CDR3 runs 17 residues. In nucleotides, the CDR3 is TGTGCCAGCAGCTTACGACCAGCGGGGGGTCACACCGGGGAGCTGTTTTTT. Translation gives CASSLRPAGGHTGELFF.

The gene calls are TRBV5-1 and TRBJ2-7, with D possibly being TRBD1 (8 bases). CDR3 size: 14 residues. The germline V and J ends were trimmed by 4 bases and 7 bases, with 18 bases remaining between them. The V gene's germline CDR1 is SGHRS and CDR2 YFSETQ. CDR3 in DNA: TGCGCCAGCAGCAGATCGACAGGGGAGGGTGAGCAGTACTTC. This encodes CASSRSTGEGEQYF.

The DNA of the CDR3 is TGTGCCACCAGTGATCCCTCGGGACTAGCCCTTGTCGCAGATACGCAGTATTTT. Amino acid sequence: CATSDPSGLALVADTQYF. The genes are TRBV24-1 and TRBJ2-3, with 9 bases fitting TRBD2. CDR3 length equals 18 residues. Germline values: CDR1 KGHDR, CDR2 SFDVKD. V lost 3 bases to trimming and J lost 4 bases; unmatched junction nucleotides: 13.

This chain joins TRBV6-2 or TRBV6-3 and TRBJ2-7; 9 bases map to TRBD1. This CDR3 contains 15 residues. V shed 2 bases, J shed 2 bases, and the junction held 4 bases outside the gene matches. CDR1 is MNHEY, CDR2 SVGEGT, per germline. CDR3 bases: TGTGCCAGCAGTTACCCGGGACAGGGAACCTACGAGCAGTACTTC. Translation: CASSYPGQGTYEQYF.

The DNA of the CDR3 is TGCGCCAGCAGCGCGGGAGGGACAGGGGGTTCGGGGACTGAAGCTTTCTTT. Its protein product is CASSAGGTGGSGTEAFF. The chain recombines TRBV5-1 with TRBJ1-1; 11 bases agree with TRBD1. This CDR3 is built from 17 residues. The ends lost 4 bases at V and 5 bases at J; junction bases unmatched: 13. Germline assignment: CDR1 SGHRS and CDR2 YFSETQ.

The chain combines TRBV28 with TRBJ1-5; D unresolved. From germline, CDR1 is MDHEN and CDR2 SYDVKM. With 3 bases removed from V and 4 bases from J, the gap between germline ends came to 10 bases. This CDR3 region has 14 residues. The CDR3 sequence is CASSFKAGNQPQHF. DNA for the CDR3: TGTGCCAGCAGTTTTAAGGCAGGTAATCAGCCCCAGCATTTT.

V gene TRBV7-9 combines with J gene TRBJ1-5, with 8 positions matching TRBD1. The CDR3 covers 13 residues. Germline V CDR1 and CDR2: SEHNR, FQNEAQ (reference sequence). The V segment lost 5 bases and the J segment 4 bases; nucleotides outside the gene matches: 1. The CDR3, as DNA: TGTGCCAGCAGCCGACAGGGGAATCAGCCCCAGCATTTT. Translated, it gives CASSRQGNQPQHF.

This clone occurred a few times. The chain links TRBV10-3 to TRBJ1-4; possibly TRBD1 for D (5 bases). The germline V gene encodes CDR1 ENHRY and CDR2 SYGVKD. Trimming took off 0 bases at V and 5 bases at J, with 10 bases between the two ends. This CDR3 is 15 amino acids long. The CDR3: CAISESQGRNEKLFF. The DNA of the CDR3 is TGTGCCATCAGTGAGTCGCAGGGTCGAAATGAAAAACTGTTTTTT.